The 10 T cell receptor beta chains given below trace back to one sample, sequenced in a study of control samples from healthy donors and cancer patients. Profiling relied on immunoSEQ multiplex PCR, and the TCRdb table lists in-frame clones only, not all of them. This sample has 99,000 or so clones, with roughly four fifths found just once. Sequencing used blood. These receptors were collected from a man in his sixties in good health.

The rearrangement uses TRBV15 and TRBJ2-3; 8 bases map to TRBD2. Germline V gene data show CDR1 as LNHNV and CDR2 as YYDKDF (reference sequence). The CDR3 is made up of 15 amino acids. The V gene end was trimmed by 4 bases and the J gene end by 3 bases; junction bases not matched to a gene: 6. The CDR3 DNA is TGTGCCACCAGCACGCCCAGCGGGGGTACAGATACGCAGTATTTT. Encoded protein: CATSTPSGGTDTQYF. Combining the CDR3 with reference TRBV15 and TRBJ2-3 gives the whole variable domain DAMVIQNPRYQVTQFGKPVTLSCSQTLNHNVMYWYQQKSSQAPKLLFHYYDKDFNNEADTPDNFQSRRPNTSFCFLDIRSPGLGDTAMYLCATSTPSGGTDTQYFGPGTRLTVL.

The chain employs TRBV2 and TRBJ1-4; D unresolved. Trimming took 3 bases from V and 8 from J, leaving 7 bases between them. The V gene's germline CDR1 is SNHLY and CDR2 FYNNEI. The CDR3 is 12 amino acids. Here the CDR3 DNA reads TGTGCCAGCAGTGACGGCTTAGAAAAACTGTTTTTT. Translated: CASSDGLEKLFF. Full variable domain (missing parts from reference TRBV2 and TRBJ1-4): EPEVTQTPSHQVTQMGQEVILRCVPISNHLYFYWYRQILGQKVEFLVSFYNNEISEKSEIFDDQFSVERPDGSNFTLKIRSTKLEDSAMYFCASSDGLEKLFFGSGTQLSVL.

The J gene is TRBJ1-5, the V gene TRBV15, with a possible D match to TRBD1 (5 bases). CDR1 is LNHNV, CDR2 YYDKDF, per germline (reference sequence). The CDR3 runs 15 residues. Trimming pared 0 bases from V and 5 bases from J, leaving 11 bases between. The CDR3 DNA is TGTGCCACCAGCAGAGATGAGGGGTACGATCAGCCCCAGCATTTT. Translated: CATSRDEGYDQPQHF. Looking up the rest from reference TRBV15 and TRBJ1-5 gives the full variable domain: DAMVIQNPRYQVTQFGKPVTLSCSQTLNHNVMYWYQQKSSQAPKLLFHYYDKDFNNEADTPDNFQSRRPNTSFCFLDIRSPGLGDTAMYLCATSRDEGYDQPQHFGDGTRLSIL.

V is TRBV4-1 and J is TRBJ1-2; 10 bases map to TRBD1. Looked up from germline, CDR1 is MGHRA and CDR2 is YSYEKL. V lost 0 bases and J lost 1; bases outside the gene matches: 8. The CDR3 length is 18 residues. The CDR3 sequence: CASSQDVEGTGVNYGYTF. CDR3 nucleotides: TGCGCCAGCAGCCAAGATGTCGAAGGGACAGGGGTTAACTATGGCTACACCTTC.

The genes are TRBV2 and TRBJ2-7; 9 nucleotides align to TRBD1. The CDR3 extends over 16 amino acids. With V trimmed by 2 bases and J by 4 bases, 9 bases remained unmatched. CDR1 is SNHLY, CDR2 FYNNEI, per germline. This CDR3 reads CASSEFGQGYVYEQYF. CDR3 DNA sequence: TGTGCCAGCAGTGAATTTGGACAGGGGTACGTATACGAGCAGTACTTC.

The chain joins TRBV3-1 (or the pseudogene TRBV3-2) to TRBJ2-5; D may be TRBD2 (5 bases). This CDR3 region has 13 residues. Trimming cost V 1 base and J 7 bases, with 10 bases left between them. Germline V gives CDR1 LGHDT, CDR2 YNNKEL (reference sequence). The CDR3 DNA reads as TGTGCCAGCAGCCAAGTCAATGGAGGGACCCAGTACTTC. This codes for CASSQVNGGTQYF.

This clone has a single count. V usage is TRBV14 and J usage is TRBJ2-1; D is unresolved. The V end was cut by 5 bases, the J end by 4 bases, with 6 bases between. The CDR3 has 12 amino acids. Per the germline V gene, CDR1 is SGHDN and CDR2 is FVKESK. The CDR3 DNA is TGTGCCAGCAGCGTTTTATACAATGAGCAGTTCTTC. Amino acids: CASSVLYNEQFF.

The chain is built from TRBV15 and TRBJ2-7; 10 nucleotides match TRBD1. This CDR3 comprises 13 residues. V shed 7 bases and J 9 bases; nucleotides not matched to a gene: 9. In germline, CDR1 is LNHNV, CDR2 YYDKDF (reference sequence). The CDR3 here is CATKAGTGVVQYF. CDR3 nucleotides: TGTGCCACCAAAGCCGGGACAGGGGTAGTGCAGTACTTC.

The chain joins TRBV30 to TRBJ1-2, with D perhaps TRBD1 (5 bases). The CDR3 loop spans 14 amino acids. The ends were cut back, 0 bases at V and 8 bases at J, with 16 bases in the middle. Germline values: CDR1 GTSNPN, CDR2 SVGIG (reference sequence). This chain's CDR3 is CAWSVLAGIGGYTF. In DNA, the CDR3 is TGTGCCTGGAGTGTACTGGCAGGGATAGGCGGCTACACCTTC.

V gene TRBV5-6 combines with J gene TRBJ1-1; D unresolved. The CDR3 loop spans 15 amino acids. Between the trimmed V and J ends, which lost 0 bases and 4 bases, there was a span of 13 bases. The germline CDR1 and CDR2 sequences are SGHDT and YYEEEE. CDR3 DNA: TGTGCCAGCAGCTTGGTACCGGCGGGTGGCACTGAAGCTTTCTTT. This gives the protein CASSLVPAGGTEAFF.